This TCR beta chain was sequenced for a study of CD8 T cells in ankylosing spondylitis. This clonotype was detected many times. Germline CDR1 and CDR2: SGHRS and YFSETQ. This CDR3 comprises 13 residues. V lost 0 bases to trimming and J lost 6 bases, with 7 bases between them. Each CDR3 protein is one row after TCRdb ran MiXCR on the 5' RACE reads. This table has some 100,000 distinct CDR3 sequences, roughly 8% appearing once. Sequencing input: blood, either unsorted or a sorted T cell fraction (not recorded which). The gene calls are TRBV5-1 and TRBJ2-1, with D tentatively TRBD1 (6 bases). The receptor was isolated from a male donor with ankylosing spondylitis or in good health (not recorded which). This CDR3 is CASSLVRGNEQFF. The CDR3, as DNA: TGCGCCAGCAGCTTGGTCAGGGGCAATGAGCAGTTCTTC. Full variable domain (missing parts from reference TRBV5-1 and TRBJ2-1): KAGVTQTPRYLIKTRGQQVTLSCSPISGHRSVSWYQQTPGQGLQFLFEYFSETQRNKGNFPGRFSGRQFSNSRSEMNVSTLELGDSALYLCASSLVRGNEQFFGPGTRLTVL.